The T cell receptor (beta chain) described here comes from a study of CD8+ T cells in alopecia areata. Study-wide findings and caveats: When scalp samples are sequenced, resident alphabeta T cells of normal skin are also captured. Lesional scalp exceeded normal scalp in clonality, especially in alopecia totalis/universalis. Mouse data revealed clearer TCR sharing than patient data did, a gap possibly tied to HLA.

Once RNA had been extracted, it was reverse transcribed into cDNA to act as the sequencing template. Generated by immunoSEQ multiplex PCR, the TCRdb table keeps only in-frame clones and is missing some. The profile covers around 120,000 clones, with about 60% appearing a single time and 2.8% taken by the ten largest. Germline V gene sequence: CDR1 SGHNT, CDR2 YYREEE (reference sequence). CDR3 length: 15 residues. The J segment lost 1 base and the V segment lost 4 bases, leaving 5 bases of the junction unmatched. A FACSAria was used to sort CD4+ and CD8+ T cells. These cells came from PBMCs. This clone was seen more than once but under ten times. The antigen remains undetermined.

This chain joins TRBV5-4 and TRBJ1-1; TRBD1 matches 9 bases. The sequenced sample consisted of CD4+ T cells sorted from blood. The TCR sequence derives from a human donor in good health. CDR3 DNA sequence: TGTGCCAGCAGCACTACGGGACAGGGGAACACTGAAGCTTTCTTT. It codes for CASSTTGQGNTEAFF.